The following is a T cell receptor (beta chain) sequence with its context. This clonotype was recorded many times. There is no known antigen for this receptor. No per-base quality is available; no much larger clone lies one base away. Its CDR3 holds 17 amino acids, cysteine through phenylalanine. Here the CDR3 DNA is all that survives: 51 bases in frame from base 1. The germline V gene encodes CDR1 SNHLY and CDR2 FYNNEI. Trimming removed 3 bases from V and 0 bases from J, leaving 16 bases between the germline ends. This sample stems from a study of CDR3 diversity in severe acne (dated by TCRdb to the late 2010s). Libraries came from PCR. The instrument given in TCRdb is Illumina HiSeq 2000. In-frame beta chains were kept once TCRdb had trimmed the public reads at Q25 with fastp and called clones with MiXCR. Rows merge per CDR3 protein into single entries with the most common DNA and genes. The sample table records approximately 79,000 distinct CDR3 sequences; 45% to 55% of these occur just once. The leading ten clones occupy around 10% of the sample.

The clonotype was recovered from a male donor in good health, serving as a control. The rearrangement combines TRBV2 with TRBJ2-3, with a tentative D call of TRBD1 or TRBD2, each matching 6 bases. The material sequenced was blood. The DNA sequence is TGTGCCAGCAGTGACAGTTTCGGGGGCAGGAGCACAGATACGCAGTATTTT. It translates as CASSDSFGGRSTDTQYF.